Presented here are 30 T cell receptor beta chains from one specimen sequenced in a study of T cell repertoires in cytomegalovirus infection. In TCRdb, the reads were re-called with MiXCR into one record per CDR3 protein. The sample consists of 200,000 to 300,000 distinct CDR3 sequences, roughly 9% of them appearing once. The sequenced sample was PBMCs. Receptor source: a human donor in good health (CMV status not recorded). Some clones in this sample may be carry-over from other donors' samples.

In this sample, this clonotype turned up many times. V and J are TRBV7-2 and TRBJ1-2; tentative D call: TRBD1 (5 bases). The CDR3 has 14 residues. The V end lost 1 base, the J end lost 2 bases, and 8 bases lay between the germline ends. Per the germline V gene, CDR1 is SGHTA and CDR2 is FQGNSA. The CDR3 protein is CASSLGPGNYGYTF. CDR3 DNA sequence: TGTGCCAGCAGCTTAGGCCCAGGGAACTATGGCTACACCTTC.

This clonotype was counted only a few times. CDR3 in DNA: TGCGCCAGCAGCTACAGCAACAGGGCGAACACCGGGGAGCTGTTTTTT. The encoded protein is CASSYSNRANTGELFF. The chain is built from TRBV5-1 and TRBJ2-2, with D possibly TRBD1 on 6 matching bases. With 3 bases removed from V and 0 bases from J, the gap between germline ends came to 12 bases. CDR1 is SGHRS and CDR2 is YFSETQ in the germline V gene. The CDR3 has 16 amino acids.

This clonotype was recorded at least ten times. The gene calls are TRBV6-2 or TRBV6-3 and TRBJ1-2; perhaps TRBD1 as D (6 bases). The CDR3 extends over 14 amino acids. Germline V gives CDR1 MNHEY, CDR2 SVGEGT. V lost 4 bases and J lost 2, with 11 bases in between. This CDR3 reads CASSLQGSNYGYTF. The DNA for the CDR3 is TGTGCCAGCAGTTTACAGGGCTCCAACTATGGCTACACCTTC.

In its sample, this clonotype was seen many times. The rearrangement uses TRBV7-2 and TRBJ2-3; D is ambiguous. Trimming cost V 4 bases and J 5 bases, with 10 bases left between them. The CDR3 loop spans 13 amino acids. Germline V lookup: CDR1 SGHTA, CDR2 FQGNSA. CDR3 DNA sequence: TGTGCCAGCAGCTCGGCCGGGTTAGATACGCAGTATTTT. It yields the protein CASSSAGLDTQYF.

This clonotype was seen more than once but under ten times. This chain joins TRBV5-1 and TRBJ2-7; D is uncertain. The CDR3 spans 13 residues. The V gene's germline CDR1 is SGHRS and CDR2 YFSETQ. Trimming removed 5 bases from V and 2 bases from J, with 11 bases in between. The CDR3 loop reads CASRKEITYEQYF. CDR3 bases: TGCGCCAGCAGAAAAGAGATCACCTACGAGCAGTACTTC. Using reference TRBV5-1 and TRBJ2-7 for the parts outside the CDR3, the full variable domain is KAGVTQTPRYLIKTRGQQVTLSCSPISGHRSVSWYQQTPGQGLQFLFEYFSETQRNKGNFPGRFSGRQFSNSRSEMNVSTLELGDSALYLCASRKEITYEQYFGPGTRLTVT.

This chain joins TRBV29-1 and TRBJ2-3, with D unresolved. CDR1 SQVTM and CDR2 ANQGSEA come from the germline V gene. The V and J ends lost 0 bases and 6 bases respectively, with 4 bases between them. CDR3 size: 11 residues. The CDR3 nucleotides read TGCAGCGTTGAAGAGGTGGATACGCAGTATTTT. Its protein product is CSVEEVDTQYF.

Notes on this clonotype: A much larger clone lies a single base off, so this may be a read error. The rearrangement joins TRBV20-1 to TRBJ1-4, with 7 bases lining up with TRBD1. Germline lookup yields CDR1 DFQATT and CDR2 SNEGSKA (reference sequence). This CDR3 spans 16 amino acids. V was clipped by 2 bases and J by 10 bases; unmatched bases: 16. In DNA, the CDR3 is TGCAGTGCTAGAACGCGCTCCGGGACAGAGTGGGGAAAACTGTTTTTT. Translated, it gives CSARTRSGTEWGKLFF.

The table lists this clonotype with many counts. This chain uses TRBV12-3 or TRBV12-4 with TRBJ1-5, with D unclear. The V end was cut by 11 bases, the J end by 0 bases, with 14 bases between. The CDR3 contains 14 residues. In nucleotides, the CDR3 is TGTGCCTCAGCTGGTCACAATAGCAATCAGCCCCAGCATTTT. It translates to CASAGHNSNQPQHF.

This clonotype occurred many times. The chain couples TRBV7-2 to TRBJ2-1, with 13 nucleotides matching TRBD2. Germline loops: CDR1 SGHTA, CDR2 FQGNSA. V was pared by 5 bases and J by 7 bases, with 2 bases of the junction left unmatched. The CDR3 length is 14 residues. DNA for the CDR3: TGTGCCAGCAGCGTGACTAGCGGGGGGAATGAGCAGTTCTTC. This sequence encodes CASSVTSGGNEQFF.

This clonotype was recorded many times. As DNA, the CDR3 is TGTGCCAGCACCTCCCAGGGGGCCTACGAGCAGTACTTC. This gives the protein CASTSQGAYEQYF. V and J are TRBV7-9 and TRBJ2-7, with TRBD1 identical over 7 bases. Germline V gene data show CDR1 as SEHNR and CDR2 as FQNEAQ (reference sequence). The CDR3 is made up of 13 amino acids. V shed 7 bases and J 2 bases; nucleotides not matched to a gene: 5.

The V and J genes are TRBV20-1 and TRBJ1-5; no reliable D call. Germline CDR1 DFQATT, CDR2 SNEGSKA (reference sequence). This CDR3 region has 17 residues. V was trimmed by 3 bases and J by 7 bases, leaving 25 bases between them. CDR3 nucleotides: TGCAGTGCTAGGAACTCTTTCCAGAGGGCAGGAGAGCAGCCCCAGCATTTT. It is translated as CSARNSFQRAGEQPQHF.

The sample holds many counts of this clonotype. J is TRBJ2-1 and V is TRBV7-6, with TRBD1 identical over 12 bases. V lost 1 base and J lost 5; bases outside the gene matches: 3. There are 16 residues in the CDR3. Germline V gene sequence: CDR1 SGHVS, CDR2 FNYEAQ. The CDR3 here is CASSLGGQGANNEQFF. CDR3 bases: TGTGCCAGCAGCTTAGGGGGACAGGGGGCCAACAATGAGCAGTTCTTC.

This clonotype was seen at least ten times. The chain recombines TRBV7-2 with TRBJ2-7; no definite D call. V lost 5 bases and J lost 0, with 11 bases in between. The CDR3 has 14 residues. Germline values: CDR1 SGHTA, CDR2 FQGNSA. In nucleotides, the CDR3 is TGTGCCAGCAGCCACGGACGGAGCTCCTACGAGCAGTACTTC. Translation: CASSHGRSSYEQYF.

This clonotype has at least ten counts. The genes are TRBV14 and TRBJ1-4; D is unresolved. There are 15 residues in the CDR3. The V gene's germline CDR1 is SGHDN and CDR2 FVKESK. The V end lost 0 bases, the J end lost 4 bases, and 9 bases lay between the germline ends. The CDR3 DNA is TGTGCCAGCAGCCAAGAGAGTCGGATTAATGAAAAACTGTTTTTT. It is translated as CASSQESRINEKLFF.

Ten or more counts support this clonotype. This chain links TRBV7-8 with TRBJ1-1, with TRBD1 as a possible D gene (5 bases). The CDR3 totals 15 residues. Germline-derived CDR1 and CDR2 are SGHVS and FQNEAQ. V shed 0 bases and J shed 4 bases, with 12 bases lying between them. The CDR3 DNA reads TGTGCCAGCAGCTTAGCCACCGCTGGGGGCACTGAAGCTTTCTTT. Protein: CASSLATAGGTEAFF.

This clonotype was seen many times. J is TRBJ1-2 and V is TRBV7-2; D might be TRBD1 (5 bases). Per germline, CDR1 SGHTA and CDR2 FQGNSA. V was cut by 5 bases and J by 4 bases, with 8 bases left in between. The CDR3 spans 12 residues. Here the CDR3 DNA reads TGTGCCAGCAGCCCGACAGTCTATGGCTACACCTTC. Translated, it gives CASSPTVYGYTF.

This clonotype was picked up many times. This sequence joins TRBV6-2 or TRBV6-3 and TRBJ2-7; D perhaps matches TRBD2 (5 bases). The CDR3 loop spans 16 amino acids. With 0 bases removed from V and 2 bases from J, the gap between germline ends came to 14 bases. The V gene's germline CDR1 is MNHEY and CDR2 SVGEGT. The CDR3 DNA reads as TGTGCCAGCAGTTACTCGAGGGCGCTGGGGACCTACGAGCAGTACTTC. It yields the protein CASSYSRALGTYEQYF.

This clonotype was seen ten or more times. The CDR3 is CASSRRDRGTEAFF. The CDR3 DNA sequence: TGTGCCAGCAGCCGCCGGGACAGGGGAACTGAAGCTTTCTTT. The chain links TRBV7-2 to TRBJ1-1; 10 bases fit TRBD1. Germline V gene sequence: CDR1 SGHTA, CDR2 FQGNSA. V lost 5 bases to trimming and J lost 5 bases; unmatched junction nucleotides: 5. The CDR3 is made up of 14 amino acids.

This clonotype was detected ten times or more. CDR3 amino acids: CAGGWVNTEAFF. CDR3 nucleotides: TGTGCCGGGGGTTGGGTGAACACTGAAGCTTTCTTT. This chain links TRBV12-3 or TRBV12-4 with TRBJ1-1, with TRBD1 as a possible D gene (5 bases). This CDR3 is built from 12 residues. Between the trimmed V and J ends, which lost 11 bases and 0 bases, there was a span of 10 bases.

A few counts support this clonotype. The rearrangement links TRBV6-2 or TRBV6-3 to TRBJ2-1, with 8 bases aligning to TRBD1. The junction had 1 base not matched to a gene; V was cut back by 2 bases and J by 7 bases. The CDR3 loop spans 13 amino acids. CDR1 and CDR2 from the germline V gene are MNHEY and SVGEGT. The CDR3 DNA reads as TGTGCCAGCAGTTACACAGGGGGAAATGAGCAGTTCTTC. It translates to CASSYTGGNEQFF.

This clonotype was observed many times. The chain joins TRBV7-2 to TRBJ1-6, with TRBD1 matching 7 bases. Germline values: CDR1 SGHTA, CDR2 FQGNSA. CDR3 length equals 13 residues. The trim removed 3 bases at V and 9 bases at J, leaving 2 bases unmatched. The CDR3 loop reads CASSLWTGSPLHF. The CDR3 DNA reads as TGTGCCAGCAGCTTGTGGACAGGTTCACCCCTCCACTTT.

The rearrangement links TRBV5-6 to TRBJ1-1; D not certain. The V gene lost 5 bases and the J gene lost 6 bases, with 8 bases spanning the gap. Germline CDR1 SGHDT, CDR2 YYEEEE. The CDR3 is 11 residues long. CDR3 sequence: CASSRASEAFF. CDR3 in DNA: TGTGCCAGCAGTCGAGCATCTGAAGCTTTCTTT.

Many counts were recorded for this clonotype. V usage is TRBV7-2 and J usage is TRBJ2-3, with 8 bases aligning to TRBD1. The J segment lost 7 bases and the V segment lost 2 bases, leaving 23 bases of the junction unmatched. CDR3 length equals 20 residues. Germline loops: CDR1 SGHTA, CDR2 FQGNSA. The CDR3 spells CASSLSSIGQGWNPKNTQYF. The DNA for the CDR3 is TGTGCCAGCAGCTTATCATCCATTGGACAGGGTTGGAATCCGAAAAATACGCAGTATTTT.

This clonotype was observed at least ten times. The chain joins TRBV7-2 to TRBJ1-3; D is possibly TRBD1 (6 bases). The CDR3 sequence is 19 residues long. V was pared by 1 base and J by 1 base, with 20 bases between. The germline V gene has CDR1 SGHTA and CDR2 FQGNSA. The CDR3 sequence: CASSLVSGGAEPSGNTIYF. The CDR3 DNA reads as TGTGCCAGCAGCTTAGTGAGTGGGGGCGCGGAGCCTTCTGGAAACACCATATATTTT.

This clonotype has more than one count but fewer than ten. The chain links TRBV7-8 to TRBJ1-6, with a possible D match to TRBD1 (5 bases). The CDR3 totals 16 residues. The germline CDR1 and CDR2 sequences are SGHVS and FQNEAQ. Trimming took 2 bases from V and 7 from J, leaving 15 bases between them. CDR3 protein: CASSLFGTNGNSPLHF. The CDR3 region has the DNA TGTGCCAGCAGCTTATTCGGGACCAACGGGAATTCACCCCTCCACTTT.

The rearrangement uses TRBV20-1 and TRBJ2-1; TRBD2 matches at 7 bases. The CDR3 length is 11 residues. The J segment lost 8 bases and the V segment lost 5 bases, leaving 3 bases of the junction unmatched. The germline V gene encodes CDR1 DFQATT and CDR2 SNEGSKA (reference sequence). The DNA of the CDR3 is TGCAGTGCTCGGGGGGTTGATGAGCAGTTCTTC. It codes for CSARGVDEQFF.

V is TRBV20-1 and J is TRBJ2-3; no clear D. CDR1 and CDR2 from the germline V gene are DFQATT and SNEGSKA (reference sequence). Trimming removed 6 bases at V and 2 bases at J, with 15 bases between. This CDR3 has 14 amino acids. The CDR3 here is CSASDPQVTDTQYF. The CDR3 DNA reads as TGCAGTGCAAGTGACCCACAAGTCACAGATACGCAGTATTTT.

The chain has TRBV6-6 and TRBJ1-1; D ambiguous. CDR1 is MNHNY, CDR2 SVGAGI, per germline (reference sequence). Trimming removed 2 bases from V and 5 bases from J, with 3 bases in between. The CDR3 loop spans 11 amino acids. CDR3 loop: CASSYKTEAFF. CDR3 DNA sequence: TGTGCCAGCAGTTACAAAACTGAAGCTTTCTTT.

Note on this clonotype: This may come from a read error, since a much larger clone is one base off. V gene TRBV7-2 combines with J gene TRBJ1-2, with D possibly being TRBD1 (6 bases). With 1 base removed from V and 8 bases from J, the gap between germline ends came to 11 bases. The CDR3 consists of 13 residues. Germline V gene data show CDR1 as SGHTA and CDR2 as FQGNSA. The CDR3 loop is CTSSLDRVGGYTF. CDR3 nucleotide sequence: TGTACCAGCAGCTTAGACAGGGTGGGCGGCTACACCTTC.

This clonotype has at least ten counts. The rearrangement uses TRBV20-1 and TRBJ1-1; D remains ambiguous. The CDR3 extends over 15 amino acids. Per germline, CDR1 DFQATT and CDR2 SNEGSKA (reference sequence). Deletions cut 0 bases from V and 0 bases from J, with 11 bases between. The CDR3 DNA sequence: TGCAGTGCTAGAGATCGGCCGGCAGTGAACACTGAAGCTTTCTTT. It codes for CSARDRPAVNTEAFF.